This T cell receptor beta chain was observed in a study of blood T cells in healthy people across ages. Whole-study findings and limits: When one million T cells were used, diversity estimates were thought to be underestimates. It was the long-lived donors that had more naive CD4+ cells and higher diversity than aged donors.

A second PCR of 7 to 11 cycles used a sample-barcoded 5' primer and a J-beta primer mix. With 12 random nucleotides, a template-switch adaptor tagged each individual cDNA molecule. TCRdb redid the calling of the 5' RACE reads with MiXCR, one entry per CDR3 protein. The table records 950,000 to 1,200,000 distinct CDR3 sequences, around two fifths of them present only once. Only a few counts were recorded for this clonotype. The target antigen is unknown. The CDR3 has 15 amino acids. CDR1 and CDR2 (germline): MGHRA, YSYEKL. V was clipped by 1 base and J by 8 bases, with 12 bases between them. PBMCs numbering at least 7 million were isolated per sample.

The V call is TRBV4-1, the J call TRBJ1-6; D gene uncertain. The source material was blood. The clonotype was recovered from a man between 18 and 29 years old in good health. In DNA form, the CDR3 reads TGCGCCAGCAGCCAAGCGCAGGTCTCCTATTCACCCCTCCACTTT. This encodes CASSQAQVSYSPLHF.